Listed here are 26 T cell receptor beta chains from one sample, sequenced in a study of identical twins. Each CDR3 protein gets one entry after TCRdb re-called the 5' RACE reads with MiXCR. The repertoire has about 690,000 distinct CDR3 sequences, 6% to 6.5% of them found once; the top ten carry roughly 1.8%. Input material: naive T cells sorted from blood. These receptor sequences come from a man aged 18-30 years in good health.

This clonotype was detected only a few times. This chain uses TRBV12-3 or TRBV12-4 with TRBJ2-6, with TRBD1 matching over 8 bases. CDR3 length equals 16 residues. Unmatched junction bases numbered 6, after V lost 5 bases and J lost 3 bases. The CDR3 region has the DNA TGTGCCAGCAGTGTACTCAGGGGGCGTGGGGCCAACGTCCTGACTTTC. It is translated as CASSVLRGRGANVLTF.

The chain carries TRBV5-1 and TRBJ2-1, with 7 bases matching TRBD2. Germline CDR1 and CDR2: SGHRS and YFSETQ. The CDR3 consists of 17 residues. V shed 3 bases, J shed 5 bases, and the junction held 14 bases outside the gene matches. Here the CDR3 DNA reads TGCGCCAGCAGCTCCAGCCCCACTAGCGTACCCGACAATGAGCAGTTCTTC. This encodes CASSSSPTSVPDNEQFF.

This clonotype was detected a few times. The chain recombines TRBV30 with TRBJ1-1; tentatively, D is TRBD1 (5 bases). This CDR3 has 12 amino acids. The ends were cut back, 2 bases at V and 7 bases at J, with 11 bases in the middle. Germline-derived CDR1 and CDR2 are GTSNPN and SVGIG (reference sequence). CDR3: CAWSWAGSEAFF. The CDR3 DNA reads as TGTGCCTGGAGTTGGGCAGGGAGTGAAGCTTTCTTT.

This chain uses TRBV5-1 with TRBJ2-1, with 7 bases identical to TRBD2. The trim removed 7 bases at V and 14 bases at J, leaving 12 bases unmatched. The germline V gene encodes CDR1 SGHRS and CDR2 YFSETQ. The CDR3 sequence is 12 residues long. The CDR3 region has the DNA TGCGCCAGCTCAGGAAGCGGGAACGATGAGTTCTTC. Its protein product is CASSGSGNDEFF.

Notes on this clonotype: A junction end diverges from the germline sequence, so it may reflect a read error. V and J are TRBV5-4 and TRBJ1-1; D gene unclear. From germline, CDR1 is SGHNT and CDR2 YYREEE (reference sequence). CDR3 length: 15 amino acids. The DNA for the CDR3 is TGTGCCAGCAGTTTGGGCGCCGACGGTGGCGCTGAAGCTTTCTTT. It yields the protein CASSLGADGGAEAFF.

This clonotype has a handful of counts. This CDR3 reads CASSLIGRDIQYF. Here the CDR3 DNA reads TGTGCCAGCAGCTTGATCGGGAGGGACATTCAGTACTTC. This chain connects TRBV5-5 to TRBJ2-4, with TRBD2 identical over 8 bases. Losses at the gene ends were 1 base for V and 8 bases for J; bases not matched to a gene: 2. Looked up from germline, CDR1 is SGHKS and CDR2 is YYEKEE (reference sequence). The CDR3 totals 13 residues.

This clonotype was counted only a few times. The chain combines TRBV14 with TRBJ2-7; the D gene is possibly TRBD2 (5 bases). The CDR3 is 15 amino acids. Germline CDR1 and CDR2: SGHDN and FVKESK. V was clipped by 0 bases and J by 2 bases, with 11 bases between them. CDR3 nucleotide sequence: TGTGCCAGCAGCCAAGAACTAAGCGGCACCTACGAGCAGTACTTC. This encodes CASSQELSGTYEQYF.

This clonotype showed up many times. J is TRBJ2-1 and V is TRBV29-1; 7 bases match TRBD2. The CDR3 runs to 14 residues. Germline CDR1 and CDR2: SQVTM and ANQGSEA. Trimming at V came to 7 bases and at J to 3 bases, leaving 9 bases not matched to a gene. Here the CDR3 DNA reads TGCAGCGCCTTCCTAGCGGCTATCTACAATGAGCAGTTCTTC. This gives the protein CSAFLAAIYNEQFF.

This clonotype was picked up many times. The chain has TRBV13 and TRBJ2-3; TRBD2 aligns across 7 bases. The CDR3 sequence is 14 residues long. The V gene's germline CDR1 is PRHDT and CDR2 FYEKMQ (reference sequence). J was trimmed by 4 bases and V by 6 bases; bases with no gene match: 7. The CDR3, as DNA: TGTGCCAGCAGTTCGGGAGGAAGTGCAGATACGCAGTATTTT. This codes for CASSSGGSADTQYF.

Only a few counts were recorded for this clonotype. The chain combines TRBV7-2 with TRBJ2-5, with TRBD2 matching 7 bases. CDR3 length: 15 amino acids. V trimming: 5 bases; J trimming: 0 bases; junction bases outside the gene matches: 6. Germline values: CDR1 SGHTA, CDR2 FQGNSA. The CDR3 bases are TGTGCCAGCAGCGCGAGCGGGGCTCACCAAGAGACCCAGTACTTC. Translation gives CASSASGAHQETQYF.

This clonotype was observed at least ten times. The rearrangement joins TRBV28 to TRBJ2-5; 8 nucleotides match TRBD1. This CDR3 spans 15 amino acids. The germline CDR1 and CDR2 sequences are MDHEN and SYDVKM. The V segment lost 3 bases and the J segment 6 bases; nucleotides outside the gene matches: 9. The CDR3 DNA is TGTGCCAGCAGTTTCCCAGGACAGGGCCGCCAGACCCAGTACTTC. It specifies CASSFPGQGRQTQYF.

Ten or more counts support this clonotype. The rearrangement joins TRBV2 to TRBJ2-2; D possibly uses TRBD1 or TRBD2 (5 bases each). Trimming removed 5 bases at V and 0 bases at J, with 10 bases between. There are 15 residues in the CDR3. Per germline, CDR1 SNHLY and CDR2 FYNNEI. The CDR3, as DNA: TGTGCCAGCAGTCGAGGGGCACCGAACACCGGGGAGCTGTTTTTT. This translates into CASSRGAPNTGELFF.

This clonotype occurred many times. V is TRBV27 and J is TRBJ2-1; D is uncertain. Trimming pared 3 bases from V and 7 bases from J, leaving 10 bases between. The CDR3 sequence is 13 residues long. Germline V gene sequence: CDR1 MNHEY, CDR2 SMNVEV (reference sequence). CDR3 in amino acids: CASSFGRWNEQFF. The DNA for the CDR3 is TGTGCCAGCAGTTTCGGAAGATGGAATGAGCAGTTCTTC.

This clonotype occurred many times. V and J are TRBV5-1 and TRBJ2-1; no reliable D call. The ends were cut back, 0 bases at V and 5 bases at J, with 6 bases in the middle. The CDR3 has 13 amino acids. Germline CDR1 SGHRS, CDR2 YFSETQ. The CDR3 DNA is TGCGCCAGCAGCTTGGATGTAGACAATGAGCAGTTCTTC. It yields the protein CASSLDVDNEQFF. Drawing the rest from reference TRBV5-1 and TRBJ2-1, the complete variable domain is KAGVTQTPRYLIKTRGQQVTLSCSPISGHRSVSWYQQTPGQGLQFLFEYFSETQRNKGNFPGRFSGRQFSNSRSEMNVSTLELGDSALYLCASSLDVDNEQFFGPGTRLTVL.

This clonotype occurred many times. The CDR3 loop reads CAISESAGKSTDTQYF. CDR3 in DNA: TGTGCCATCAGTGAGTCGGCAGGGAAAAGCACAGATACGCAGTATTTT. The genes are TRBV10-3 and TRBJ2-3; maybe TRBD1 (5 bases). This CDR3 contains 16 residues. Germline values: CDR1 ENHRY, CDR2 SYGVKD. Trimming shortened V by 0 bases and J by 0 bases, and 10 bases separated the two germline ends.

J is TRBJ2-1 and V is TRBV20-1, with 9 nucleotides matching TRBD2. J was trimmed by 10 bases and V by 3 bases; bases with no gene match: 10. The CDR3 totals 14 residues. Germline values: CDR1 DFQATT, CDR2 SNEGSKA (reference sequence). CDR3 DNA: TGCAGTGCTAGTCCTAGCGGGATTTCGGGCGAGCAGTTCTTC. Protein sequence: CSASPSGISGEQFF.

This clonotype was picked up a small number of times. The chain uses TRBV5-1 and TRBJ2-3; perhaps TRBD2 as D (5 bases). Trimming pared 0 bases from V and 5 bases from J, leaving 13 bases between. CDR3 length equals 15 residues. The germline V gene has CDR1 SGHRS and CDR2 YFSETQ. DNA for the CDR3: TGCGCCAGCAGCTTGGCCGGCGGGTCAGGAGATACGCAGTATTTT. It translates to CASSLAGGSGDTQYF. The variable domain in full, with the rest retrieved from reference TRBV5-1 and TRBJ2-3, is KAGVTQTPRYLIKTRGQQVTLSCSPISGHRSVSWYQQTPGQGLQFLFEYFSETQRNKGNFPGRFSGRQFSNSRSEMNVSTLELGDSALYLCASSLAGGSGDTQYFGPGTRLTVL.

V is TRBV3-1 and J is TRBJ2-1, with D possibly matching TRBD2 (5 bases). The CDR3 consists of 13 residues. Trimming pared 1 base from V and 9 bases from J, leaving 10 bases between. Germline values: CDR1 LGHDT, CDR2 YNNKEL (reference sequence). CDR3 nucleotides: TGTGCCAGCAGCCAAGGCGGCCGGGGTGAGCAGTTCTTC. This codes for CASSQGGRGEQFF.

This clonotype turned up a few times. This chain joins TRBV6-1 and TRBJ2-5; D possibly corresponds to TRBD1 (5 bases). This CDR3 is built from 14 residues. Trimming shortened V by 7 bases and J by 5 bases, and 17 bases separated the two germline ends. Germline CDR1 reads MNHNS; CDR2 reads SASEGT. The CDR3 DNA follows: TGTGCCAGCACCCACGATGGGGCGGAGGAGACCCAGTACTTC. It codes for CASTHDGAEETQYF.

This clonotype showed up just a few times. This sequence joins TRBV5-1 and TRBJ2-1; 12 bases are shared with TRBD2. The CDR3 has 15 amino acids. V shed 4 bases and J 14 bases; nucleotides not matched to a gene: 13. The germline gives CDR1 SGHRS, CDR2 YFSETQ. CDR3 sequence: CASSHTSGRMTAKFF. The CDR3, as DNA: TGCGCCAGCAGCCACACTAGCGGGAGGATGACAGCCAAGTTCTTC. The full variable domain, in which reference TRBV5-1 and TRBJ2-1 provide the parts outside the CDR3, is KAGVTQTPRYLIKTRGQQVTLSCSPISGHRSVSWYQQTPGQGLQFLFEYFSETQRNKGNFPGRFSGRQFSNSRSEMNVSTLELGDSALYLCASSHTSGRMTAKFFGPGTRLTVL.

Many counts were recorded for this clonotype. V and J are TRBV7-2 and TRBJ2-1, with D possibly TRBD2 on 6 matching bases. CDR1 is SGHTA and CDR2 is FQGNSA in the germline V gene. The CDR3 runs to 15 residues. Between the trimmed V and J ends, which lost 5 bases and 6 bases, there was a span of 17 bases. The CDR3 DNA reads as TGTGCCAGCAGCCAAACTAGCCGGATGGGCAATGAGCAGTTCTTC. Its translation: CASSQTSRMGNEQFF.

This clonotype has more than one count but fewer than ten. CDR3 nucleotide sequence: TGTGCCAGCGGAAGTGGGGCCGGGGAGCTGTTTTTT. Its translation: CASGSGAGELFF. This chain joins TRBV12-3 or TRBV12-4 and TRBJ2-2; D ambiguous. Trimming stripped 8 bases from V and 6 bases from J, with 10 bases between. CDR3 length: 12 residues.

This clonotype has ten or more counts. This chain links TRBV6-2 or TRBV6-3 with TRBJ2-3; 11 nucleotides agree with TRBD2. Germline CDR1 is MNHEY and CDR2 is SVGEGT. J was trimmed by 2 bases and V by 4 bases; bases with no gene match: 2. This CDR3 comprises 15 residues. This CDR3 reads CASSLAGGITDTQYF. DNA for the CDR3: TGTGCCAGCAGTTTAGCGGGAGGGATCACAGATACGCAGTATTTT.

The rearrangement uses TRBV6-2 or TRBV6-3 and TRBJ2-2; D possibly uses TRBD1 or TRBD2 (6 bases each). This CDR3 comprises 15 residues. V lost 7 bases and J 7 bases, leaving 19 bases between the germline ends. Germline-derived CDR1 and CDR2 are MNHEY and SVGEGT. The CDR3 nucleotides read TGTGCCAGCAAGGACGACGACAGGCGGGGCGGGGAGCTGTTTTTT. This gives the protein CASKDDDRRGGELFF.

This clonotype was seen many times. The chain is built from TRBV10-3 and TRBJ2-7; no firm D call. The CDR3 is 13 residues long. Deletions cut 4 bases from V and 8 bases from J, with 15 bases between. Germline V CDR1 and CDR2: ENHRY, SYGVKD. The CDR3 loop is CAISATKDYQQYV. CDR3 nucleotides: TGTGCCATCAGTGCGACCAAGGATTATCAGCAGTACGTC.

This clonotype showed up just a few times. The gene calls are TRBV2 and TRBJ1-1; D not certain. The CDR3 length is 14 residues. Looked up from germline, CDR1 is SNHLY and CDR2 is FYNNEI. Trimming took off 3 bases at V and 1 base at J, with 9 bases between the two ends. This CDR3 reads CASSDSAENTEAFF. CDR3 DNA sequence: TGTGCCAGCAGTGATTCGGCAGAGAACACTGAAGCTTTCTTT.